These T cell receptor beta chains were read from a single sample in a study of T cells after yellow fever vaccination. TCRdb called the 5' RACE reads again in MiXCR, with one record for every CDR3 protein. The sample shows around 340,000 distinct CDR3 sequences, approximately 12% of them seen only once. The input for sequencing was CD4+ T cells sorted from PBMCs, taken 15 days after the yellow fever booster vaccination. Receptors were obtained from a man aged 18 to 29 who received the YFV17D yellow fever vaccine. CDR3s include the opening cysteine and the closing phenylalanine or tryptophan. Each record gives: CDR3 length, clone size, V gene, CDR3 protein. Not all rows give a size; the values are once, few, many and, for expanded clones, a class.

>15|few|TRBV28
CASSMGGQRGNTIYF
>16|.|TRBV19
CASRLIGTSWRNEQFF
>14|.|TRBV5-1
CASSLVGTGGEAFF
>14|many|TRBV5-1
CASSDGTGGSPLHF
>13|many|TRBV24-1
CATSDAASDTQYF
>14|few|TRBV28
CASSSHRGTDTQYF
>14|.|TRBV12-3/TRBV12-4
CASSFRQGVDEQYF
>19|.|TRBV6-5
CASSSPGQGLLQNTGELFF
>15|.|TRBV28
CASSSIGGAGNTIYF
>14|.|TRBV5-1
CASSPGLNNSPLHF
>18|few|TRBV5-1
CASKSGVAGAPSTDTQYF
>16|few|TRBV4-1
CASSPFRPGIRTEAFF
>14|.|TRBV2
CASRWTGSINEAFF
>14|many|TRBV5-1
CASSLVAGTDTQYF
>19|.|TRBV6-2/TRBV6-3
CASSYSSSGGARSTDTQYF
>14|few|TRBV7-3
CASTTTAGANVLTF
>18|.|TRBV7-3
CASSLSAGLAGGTDTQYF
>15|.|TRBV6-6
CASSYELYSGNTIYF
>14|.|TRBV19
CASSILGPSDTQYF
>16|few|TRBV25-1
CASSESSGGAQETQYF
>15|.|TRBV7-2
CASTLSGAKYNEQFF
>12|few|TRBV5-1
CASSALDTFVVF
>14|many|TRBV12-3/TRBV12-4
CASSSGQGITEAFF
>17|few|TRBV7-2
CASSLPRDSITPDTQYF
>15|.|TRBV5-1
CASSSLGDSNTEAFF
>15|few|TRBV29-1
CSVEVKRAENTEAFF
>12|few|TRBV6-2/TRBV6-3
CASGDSNQPQHF
>15|few|TRBV11-2
CASTPRTGTTGELFF
>16|few|TRBV20-1
CSAREVRGATNEKLFF
>15|.|TRBV24-1
CATAHGTSSYNEQFF
>14|few|TRBV12-3/TRBV12-4
CASSFRGGGEKLFF
>14|few|TRBV7-2
CASSPLLAKNIQYF
>13|few|TRBV20-1
CSASGGGLYEQYF
>12|.|TRBV20-1
CSARALDQPQHF
>15|many|TRBV5-1
CASSFLGSGVETQYF
>11|.|TRBV6-2/TRBV6-3
CASSTKVTQYF
>13|few|TRBV20-1
CSASLRGGETQYF
>16|few|TRBV4-1
CASSPGDSGGLNIQYF
>14|.|TRBV2
CASSGAAPGEKLFF
>15|.|TRBV12-3/TRBV12-4
CASSFLEGVRNEQFF
>15|many|TRBV6-6
CASSPGQPNTGELFF
>10|many|TRBV20-1
CSALRETQYF
>13|.|TRBV6-5
CASSYRGGHGYTF
>14|.|TRBV11-2
CASSLARASETQYF
>14|many|TRBV7-2
CASSPGGGTDTQYF
>14|few|TRBV6-2/TRBV6-3
CASKNGGQTEKLFF
>12|many|TRBV2
CASIRQSDTQYF
>17|.|TRBV18
CASSPGLLSDSRETQYF
>14|few|TRBV6-2/TRBV6-3
CASETFRQGYEQYF
>13|few|TRBV28
CASSLEEYNEQFF
>17|few|TRBV6-5
CASSHKRVVYPNSPLHF
>13|.|TRBV12-3/TRBV12-4
CASFASGGNEQYF
>14|few|TRBV18
CASSPPVSYNEQFF
>16|many|TRBV5-6
CASSLGGWIGNQPQHF
>13|.|TRBV19
CASSISRGGGYTF